These T cell receptor beta chains were read from a single sample in a study of blood T cell repertoires in COVID-19. Sequenced by immunoSEQ multiplex PCR; TCRdb stores in-frame clones only, minus some. The sample yields 100,000 to 150,000 clones, over 80% seen once. Material: PBMCs or T cells enriched from blood (not recorded which). The receptors derive from a woman in her twenties or thirties who had recovered from COVID-19. The CDR3 runs from the conserved cysteine through the conserved F or W. A D gene is named only where the DNA matches it firmly. Clone size is given for some rows only: seen once, a few or many times, or a class if the clone is expanded.

>TRBJ2-5|once|TRBV7-2|TRBD2
CASSKGGASGSGGETQYF
TGTGCCAGCAGCAAGGGAGGGGCTAGCGGGAGTGGCGGAGAGACCCAGTACTTC
>TRBJ2-7|-|TRBV4-3|TRBD2
CASSRGLAGGYEQYF
TGCGCCAGCAGCCGAGGACTAGCGGGCGGATACGAGCAGTACTTC
>TRBJ1-2|-|TRBV28|TRBD1
CASSFADRAFYGYTF
TGTGCCAGCAGTTTTGCGGACAGGGCTTTTTATGGCTACACCTTC
>TRBJ2-6|-|TRBV5-1|TRBD2
CASEAGVRSGANVLTF
TGCGCCAGCGAAGCGGGGGTCCGCTCTGGGGCCAACGTCCTGACTTTC
>TRBJ1-6|-|TRBV6-5|-
CASSTPTRLSPLHF
TGTGCCAGCAGTACACCGACCCGACTATCACCCCTCCACTTT
>TRBJ2-2|-|TRBV30|-
CAWKGPQDTGELFF
TGTGCCTGGAAGGGGCCACAGGACACCGGGGAGCTGTTTTTT
>TRBJ1-2|-|TRBV18|TRBD1
CASSDRAEYGYTF
TGTGCCAGCTCAGACAGGGCGGAGTATGGCTACACCTTC
>TRBJ2-7|-|TRBV11-2|TRBD2
CASSSIAGVLYEQYF
TGTGCCAGCAGCTCCATAGCGGGAGTGCTCTACGAGCAGTACTTC
>TRBJ2-5|-|TRBV5-1|-
CASGPGGRKETQYF
TGCGCCAGCGGTCCAGGGGGGCGGAAAGAGACCCAGTACTTC
>TRBJ1-2|-|TRBV10-3|-
CAIRAPGPPNYGYTF
TGTGCCATCAGGGCGCCAGGGCCGCCCAACTATGGCTACACCTTC
>TRBJ2-3|once|TRBV28|TRBD2
CASSLAGGLADTQYF
TGTGCCAGCAGTTTAGCGGGAGGATTGGCAGATACGCAGTATTTT
>TRBJ1-5|-|TRBV4-1|TRBD1
CASSPGQGQGNQPQHF
TGCGCCAGCAGCCCCGGACAGGGGCAGGGCAATCAGCCCCAGCATTTT
>TRBJ2-2|-|TRBV27|-
CASSSSEVRGGELFF
TGTGCCAGCAGTTCCAGTGAGGTCAGGGGCGGGGAGCTGTTTTTT
>TRBJ2-5|-|TRBV7-9|-
CASSLVASTYQETQYF
TGTGCCAGCAGCTTAGTGGCTAGCACGTACCAAGAGACCCAGTACTTC
>TRBJ2-5|-|TRBV28|-
CASSPWEFQETQYF
TGTGCCAGCAGCCCTTGGGAGTTCCAAGAGACCCAGTACTTC
>TRBJ1-2|once|TRBV3-1/TRBV3-2|-
CASSSRGGGYTF
TGTGCCAGCAGCTCCCGAGGAGGGGGCTACACCTTC
>TRBJ1-5|-|TRBV12-5|-
CASVTRQVGNQPQHF
TGTGCTAGTGTCACCAGACAGGTGGGCAATCAGCCCCAGCATTTT
>TRBJ2-3|-|TRBV11-3|-
CASSLDPTEATQYF
TGTGCCAGCAGCCTTGACCCCACCGAGGCAACGCAGTATTTT
>TRBJ1-4|-|TRBV28|-
CASSLQSLDEKLFF
TGTGCCAGCAGTTTGCAGTCATTGGATGAAAAACTGTTTTTT
>TRBJ2-7|-|TRBV28|-
CASSLGGLLYEQYF
TGTGCCAGCAGTTTAGGGGGACTTTTATACGAGCAGTACTTC
>TRBJ2-3|-|TRBV2|TRBD1
CASRGQGASTDTQYF
TGTGCCAGCAGGGGACAGGGGGCGTCCACAGATACGCAGTATTTT
>TRBJ2-6|-|TRBV7-3|TRBD2
CASSLRGLAGDSTGANVLTF
TGTGCCAGCAGCTTAAGGGGGTTAGCGGGAGACTCTACCGGGGCCAACGTCCTGACTTTC
>TRBJ2-1|few|TRBV6-4|TRBD2
CASSSGDPYNEQFF
TGTGCCAGCAGTAGCGGGGATCCCTACAATGAGCAGTTCTTC
>TRBJ1-4|-|TRBV28|TRBD1
CASSSTGATNEKLFF
TGTGCCAGCAGTTCAACAGGGGCAACTAATGAAAAACTGTTTTTT
>TRBJ1-2|-|TRBV28|-
CASSQTLGRGYGYTF
TGTGCCAGCAGCCAAACTCTGGGCAGGGGCTATGGCTACACCTTC
>TRBJ1-6|few|TRBV11-2|TRBD1
CASSLVGTGGTLHF
TGTGCCAGCAGCTTAGTAGGGACAGGGGGTACCCTCCACTTT
>TRBJ2-7|-|TRBV7-9|-
CASSLSGLYEQYF
TGTGCCAGCAGCTTATCGGGACTCTACGAGCAGTACTTC
>TRBJ2-7|many|TRBV28|-
CASSLSLQGAYEQYF
TGTGCCAGCAGTTTATCCCTCCAGGGTGCCTACGAGCAGTACTTC
>TRBJ1-2|-|TRBV5-5|-
CASSLGDNTNYGYTF
TGTGCCAGCAGCTTGGGGGACAATACTAACTATGGCTACACCTTC
>TRBJ2-5|once|TRBV9|TRBD2
CASSVGLAGGSRETQYF
TGTGCCAGCAGCGTAGGACTAGCGGGAGGGAGTAGGGAGACCCAGTACTTC
>TRBJ1-2|-|TRBV7-8|-
CASSSTVLYGYTF
TGTGCCAGCAGCTCGACAGTTCTCTATGGCTACACCTTC
>TRBJ2-1|-|TRBV7-9|TRBD1
CASSPGTGSSYNEQFF
TGTGCCAGCAGCCCCGGGACAGGGAGCTCCTACAATGAGCAGTTCTTC
>TRBJ1-3|-|TRBV28|-
CASSSWTDIGNTIYF
TGTGCCAGCAGTTCCTGGACAGACATTGGAAACACCATATATTTT
>TRBJ2-7|once|TRBV4-3|TRBD1
CASSAGQGARPYEQYF
TGCGCCAGCAGCGCCGGACAGGGGGCTCGACCCTACGAGCAGTACTTC
>TRBJ2-7|once|TRBV28|-
CASTVYRFPYEQYF
TGTGCCAGCACCGTTTACAGGTTCCCCTACGAGCAGTACTTC
>TRBJ1-2|-|TRBV24-1|TRBD1
CATSEARTGGYYGYTF
TGTGCCACCAGTGAGGCCCGGACAGGGGGTTACTATGGCTACACCTTC
>TRBJ2-1|once|TRBV4-1|TRBD2
CASSQDPAGGPYNEQFF
TGCGCCAGCAGCCAAGATCCGGCGGGAGGGCCCTACAATGAGCAGTTCTTC
>TRBJ2-1|-|TRBV15|TRBD1
CATSRDGRDRGLVDEQFF
TGTGCCACCAGCAGAGATGGCAGGGACAGGGGGCTTGTGGATGAGCAGTTCTTC
>TRBJ2-2|-|TRBV4-3|-
CASSQDFAGGTGELFF
TGCGCCAGCAGCCAAGATTTTGCAGGGGGGACCGGGGAGCTGTTTTTT
>TRBJ2-3|-|TRBV27|-
CASSPYRVSTDTQYF
TGTGCCAGCAGTCCCTACAGGGTTAGCACAGATACGCAGTATTTT
>TRBJ1-1|-|TRBV28|-
CASSFIQGRSTEAFF
TGTGCCAGCAGTTTCATACAGGGAAGGAGCACTGAAGCTTTCTTT